These 5 T cell receptor beta chains share one sample of origin, sequenced in a study of response to subunit inactivated influenza vaccine. TCRdb re-derived calls from the RT-PCR reads in MiXCR, one entry per CDR3 protein. The repertoire holds about 170,000 distinct CDR3 sequences, with approximately 12% as singletons. Sequenced material: CD8+ T cells sorted from PBMCs, taken less than 30 months after vaccination. These receptors all stem from a man aged 50-75 years who received an inactivated influenza vaccine.

This clonotype was observed a handful of times. The chain employs TRBV4-3 and TRBJ1-2; TRBD1 might be the D (6 bases). Germline CDR1 LGHNA, CDR2 YSLEER. Between the trimmed V and J ends, which lost 1 base and 4 bases, there was a span of 10 bases. The CDR3 spans 14 residues. As DNA, the CDR3 is TGCGCCAGCAGCCAAGCCACAGGGTCCTATGGCTACACCTTC. Translated: CASSQATGSYGYTF.

This clonotype was seen a handful of times. The rearrangement uses TRBV12-3 or TRBV12-4 and TRBJ1-2, with D possibly TRBD1 on 5 matching bases. The V gene lost 5 bases and the J gene lost 3 bases, with 10 bases spanning the gap. The CDR3 spans 13 residues. Here the CDR3 DNA reads TGTGCCAGCAGTCCAGGAGGGGACTATGGCTACACCTTC. The encoded protein is CASSPGGDYGYTF.

This chain connects TRBV7-9 to TRBJ2-7, with a possible D match to TRBD2 (6 bases). Germline CDR1 and CDR2: SEHNR and FQNEAQ (reference sequence). The CDR3 runs 14 residues. V lost 6 bases, J lost 7 bases, and 19 bases lay in between. The CDR3 region is CASSFSGAFWEQYF. The CDR3 nucleotides are TGTGCCAGCAGTTTTTCGGGAGCCTTTTGGGAGCAGTACTTC.

This clonotype was seen more than once but under ten times. The chain employs TRBV20-1 and TRBJ1-5; D remains unclear. The CDR3 length is 14 residues. From germline, CDR1 is DFQATT and CDR2 SNEGSKA (reference sequence). Trimming took off 4 bases at V and 8 bases at J, with 18 bases between the two ends. The DNA for the CDR3 is TGCAGTGCTATTTCCAGCCCGGTGCGGGAGCCCCAGCATTTT. This translates into CSAISSPVREPQHF.

This sequence joins TRBV4-3 and TRBJ2-7; D is unresolved. V was clipped by 3 bases and J by 0 bases, with 9 bases between them. This CDR3 has 14 residues. Looked up from germline, CDR1 is LGHNA and CDR2 is YSLEER. In DNA, the CDR3 is TGCGCCAGCAGCCAGAACAGATACTCCTACGAGCAGTACTTC. Protein product: CASSQNRYSYEQYF.